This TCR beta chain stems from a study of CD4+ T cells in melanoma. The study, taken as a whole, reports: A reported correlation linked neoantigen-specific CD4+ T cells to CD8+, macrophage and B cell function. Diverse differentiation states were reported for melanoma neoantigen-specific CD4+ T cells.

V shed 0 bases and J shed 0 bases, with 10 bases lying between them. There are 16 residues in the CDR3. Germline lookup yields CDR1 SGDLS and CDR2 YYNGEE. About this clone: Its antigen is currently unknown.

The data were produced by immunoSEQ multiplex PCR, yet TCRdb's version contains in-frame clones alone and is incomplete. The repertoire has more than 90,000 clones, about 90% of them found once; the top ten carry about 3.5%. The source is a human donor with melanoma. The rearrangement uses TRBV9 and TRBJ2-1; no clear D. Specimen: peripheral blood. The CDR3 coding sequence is TGTGCCAGCAGCGTAGACCCTGAGAGCTCCTACAATGAGCAGTTCTTC. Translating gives CASSVDPESSYNEQFF.